The 21 T cell receptor beta chains below were found in one sample sequenced in a study of blood T cell repertoires in COVID-19. The method was immunoSEQ multiplex PCR; TCRdb's version includes in-frame clones alone and lacks a portion of them. The data hold 230,000 or so clones, with 86% observed a single time. Sequenced sample: PBMCs or T cells enriched from blood (not recorded which). The receptors were gathered from a woman aged 40 to 49 with acute COVID-19.

This chain connects TRBV2 to TRBJ2-3, with 12 bases fitting TRBD2. Germline V lookup: CDR1 SNHLY, CDR2 FYNNEI. J lost 3 bases, V lost 7 bases, and 5 bases had no gene match. There are 15 residues in the CDR3. The CDR3 DNA sequence: TGTGCCAGCACCCAGACTAGCGGGGGTACAGATACGCAGTATTTT. As protein: CASTQTSGGTDTQYF.

This sequence joins TRBV6-6 and TRBJ1-3; 7 bases line up with TRBD1. The CDR3 spans 15 residues. With 6 bases clipped from V and 0 bases from J, the junction kept 5 bases outside the gene matches. The germline V gene encodes CDR1 MNHNY and CDR2 SVGAGI (reference sequence). The CDR3 loop reads CASSPDRASGNTIYF. Here the CDR3 DNA reads TGTGCCAGCAGCCCCGACAGGGCCTCTGGAAACACCATATATTTT.

This clone was seen a few times. The chain combines TRBV7-9 with TRBJ1-4; D is ambiguous. Trimming shortened V by 2 bases and J by 8 bases, and 15 bases separated the two germline ends. CDR1 is SEHNR and CDR2 is FQNEAQ in the germline V gene (reference sequence). The CDR3 contains 15 residues. As DNA, the CDR3 is TGTGCCAGCAGCTTAAGTCGGCAGGTTGGGGAAAAACTGTTTTTT. Protein: CASSLSRQVGEKLFF.

This clone was detected once. V gene TRBV9 combines with J gene TRBJ2-2, with 10 bases identical to TRBD2. The V and J ends lost 0 bases and 2 bases, in that order; junction bases with no gene match: 7. The CDR3 extends over 18 amino acids. Germline V gene sequence: CDR1 SGDLS, CDR2 YYNGEE. The CDR3 nucleotides read TGTGCCAGCAGCGTAGACCCAGCGGGGGGGGATAACACCGGGGAGCTGTTTTTT. Protein product: CASSVDPAGGDNTGELFF.

The V call is TRBV9, the J call TRBJ2-3; 7 bases fit TRBD2. Germline CDR1 and CDR2: SGDLS and YYNGEE. The CDR3 contains 16 residues. Trimming cost V 0 bases and J 0 bases; bases outside gene matches: 4. Here the CDR3 DNA reads TGTGCCAGCAGCGTAGGCGGGGGTTCTAGCACAGATACGCAGTATTTT. Translating it yields CASSVGGGSSTDTQYF.

The CDR3 is CASSESGGYIYGYTF. The CDR3 nucleotides read TGTGCCAGCAGCGAATCAGGGGGTTATATCTATGGCTACACCTTC. V usage is TRBV14 and J usage is TRBJ1-2, with 7 bases lining up with TRBD1. Germline assignment: CDR1 SGHDN and CDR2 FVKESK. CDR3 size: 15 residues. Unmatched junction bases numbered 10, after V lost 5 bases and J lost 4 bases.

The chain has TRBV5-1 and TRBJ1-1; D is unresolved. The CDR3 covers 12 residues. V dropped 4 bases and J dropped 4 bases, with 8 bases sitting between them. Germline loops: CDR1 SGHRS, CDR2 YFSETQ. The CDR3 DNA is TGCGCCAGCAGCCCGAGTGGCACTGAAGCTTTCTTT. Translated: CASSPSGTEAFF. The full variable domain, its missing parts supplied by reference TRBV5-1 and TRBJ1-1, is KAGVTQTPRYLIKTRGQQVTLSCSPISGHRSVSWYQQTPGQGLQFLFEYFSETQRNKGNFPGRFSGRQFSNSRSEMNVSTLELGDSALYLCASSPSGTEAFFGQGTRLTVV.

The chain recombines TRBV7-2 with TRBJ2-5; maybe TRBD1 (6 bases). CDR1 is SGHTA, CDR2 FQGNSA, per germline. CDR3 length equals 12 residues. The germline V and J ends were trimmed by 3 bases and 4 bases, with 6 bases remaining between them. The CDR3 here is CASSLDRETQYF. The CDR3, as DNA: TGTGCCAGCAGCTTGGACAGAGAGACCCAGTACTTC. Variable domain in full (rest from reference TRBV7-2 and TRBJ2-5): GAGVSQSPSNKVTEKGKDVELRCDPISGHTALYWYRQSLGQGLEFLIYFQGNSAPDKSGLPSDRFSAERTGGSVSTLTIQRTQQEDSAVYLCASSLDRETQYFGPGTRLLVL.

The chain couples TRBV27 to TRBJ2-2, with 8 bases identical to TRBD1. The ends lost 3 bases at V and 5 bases at J; junction bases unmatched: 8. Germline-derived CDR1 and CDR2 are MNHEY and SMNVEV (reference sequence). The CDR3 loop spans 16 amino acids. The CDR3, as DNA: TGTGCCAGCAGTTTTCAGGGGGCTTGGAGTACCGGGGAGCTGTTTTTT. Protein: CASSFQGAWSTGELFF.

DNA of the CDR3: TGCAGCGTTGAAACTTTGACAGGGGGGAATGGCTACACCTTC. Translated: CSVETLTGGNGYTF. The rearrangement links TRBV29-1 to TRBJ1-2; 9 bases map to TRBD1. Germline CDR1 SQVTM, CDR2 ANQGSEA. The CDR3 totals 14 residues. The V and J ends lost 2 bases and 6 bases, in that order; junction bases with no gene match: 7.

This clone was detected only once. This chain joins TRBV5-4 and TRBJ2-3; 7 nucleotides align to TRBD1. V was clipped by 0 bases and J by 3 bases; unmatched bases: 4. The CDR3 is 15 amino acids. CDR1 SGHNT and CDR2 YYREEE come from the germline V gene (reference sequence). CDR3 amino acids: CASSLEGALTDTQYF. The CDR3 nucleotides are TGTGCCAGCAGCTTGGAGGGGGCACTTACAGATACGCAGTATTTT.

This chain connects TRBV5-1 to TRBJ1-1; D is possibly TRBD1 (6 bases). Trimming took 4 bases from V and 1 from J, leaving 17 bases between them. The CDR3 is 16 amino acids. Germline V lookup: CDR1 SGHRS, CDR2 YFSETQ. The CDR3 DNA reads as TGCGCCAGCAGCATTGTGTCAGGGGCGACGAACACTGAAGCTTTCTTT. Translating it yields CASSIVSGATNTEAFF.

The rearrangement links TRBV9 to TRBJ2-7, with D possibly being TRBD1 (6 bases). V lost 4 bases to trimming and J lost 2 bases, with 13 bases between them. The CDR3 spans 14 residues. Germline V gives CDR1 SGDLS, CDR2 YYNGEE. The CDR3 DNA reads as TGTGCCAGCAGCCGACAGGAAAGGGCCTACGAGCAGTACTTC. The encoded protein is CASSRQERAYEQYF.

The V call is TRBV5-6, the J call TRBJ1-5; 9 bases fit TRBD1. This CDR3 has 14 residues. V gave up 0 bases and J gave up 9 bases; unmatched junction bases: 4. CDR1 is SGHDT, CDR2 YYEEEE, per germline. CDR3 residues: CASSLGQGERPQHF. CDR3 DNA sequence: TGTGCCAGCAGCTTGGGACAGGGGGAACGGCCCCAGCATTTT.

V usage is TRBV18 and J usage is TRBJ1-1; TRBD1 agrees at 8 bases. This CDR3 spans 16 amino acids. With 5 bases clipped from V and 4 bases from J, the junction kept 12 bases outside the gene matches. CDR1 KGHSH and CDR2 LQKENI come from the germline V gene. CDR3 nucleotide sequence: TGTGCCAGCTCAACGGGAGGACAGGGAGGGGGCACTGAAGCTTTCTTT. Protein: CASSTGGQGGGTEAFF.

The genes are TRBV2 and TRBJ2-1; a possible D gene is TRBD1 (6 bases). The V gene lost 2 bases and the J gene lost 4 bases, with 18 bases spanning the gap. The CDR3 spans 17 residues. Looked up from germline, CDR1 is SNHLY and CDR2 is FYNNEI. Here the CDR3 reads CASSELSGQGIYNEQFF. CDR3 nucleotide sequence: TGTGCCAGCAGTGAATTATCTGGCCAGGGGATTTACAATGAGCAGTTCTTC.

The chain is built from TRBV5-6 and TRBJ1-1, with unresolved D. Trimming shortened V by 0 bases and J by 1 base, and 16 bases separated the two germline ends. The length of the CDR3 is 17 residues. The germline gives CDR1 SGHDT, CDR2 YYEEEE. The CDR3 sequence: CASSLVGGATKNTEAFF. CDR3 nucleotide sequence: TGTGCCAGCAGCTTGGTGGGAGGAGCTACCAAGAACACTGAAGCTTTCTTT. The variable domain in full, with the rest retrieved from reference TRBV5-6 and TRBJ1-1, is DAGVTQSPTHLIKTRGQQVTLRCSPKSGHDTVSWYQQALGQGPQFIFQYYEEEERQRGNFPDRFSGHQFPNYSSELNVNALLLGDSALYLCASSLVGGATKNTEAFFGQGTRLTVV.

This chain uses TRBV30 with TRBJ1-2; D gene uncertain. V was cut by 2 bases and J by 8 bases, with 12 bases left in between. In germline, CDR1 is GTSNPN, CDR2 SVGIG (reference sequence). CDR3 size: 12 residues. CDR3 DNA sequence: TGTGCCTGGAGTAGCGGAAAAGGAGGCTACACCTTC. This codes for CAWSSGKGGYTF.

This clone has just one count. The rearrangement joins TRBV15 to TRBJ2-1; 9 nucleotides line up with TRBD1. The V and J ends lost 1 base and 7 bases, in that order; junction bases with no gene match: 5. The CDR3 consists of 15 residues. Germline assignment: CDR1 LNHNV and CDR2 YYDKDF (reference sequence). CDR3 region: CATSRGTGGRNEQFF. The CDR3 nucleotides are TGTGCCACCAGCAGAGGAACAGGGGGCCGAAATGAGCAGTTCTTC.

This clone was seen only once. The V gene is TRBV28, the J gene TRBJ2-2; 7 nucleotides match TRBD1. The CDR3 runs 14 residues. V lost 3 bases to trimming and J lost 5 bases; unmatched junction nucleotides: 3. Germline lookup yields CDR1 MDHEN and CDR2 SYDVKM. Here the CDR3 DNA reads TGTGCCAGCAGTTTTGACAGGGAAACCGGGGAGCTGTTTTTT. Protein sequence: CASSFDRETGELFF. Combining the CDR3 with reference TRBV28 and TRBJ2-2 gives the whole variable domain DVKVTQSSRYLVKRTGEKVFLECVQDMDHENMFWYRQDPGLGLRLIYFSYDVKMKEKGDIPEGYSVSREKKERFSLILESASTNQTSMYLCASSFDRETGELFFGEGSRLTVL.

This chain connects TRBV6-2 or TRBV6-3 to TRBJ1-2; TRBD1 aligns across 7 bases. Germline lookup yields CDR1 MNHEY and CDR2 SVGEGT. The CDR3 is 15 amino acids. After removal of 0 bases from V and 5 bases from J, the junction contained 6 bases not matched to a gene. CDR3 protein: CASSYSRTGQYGYTF. CDR3 nucleotide sequence: TGTGCCAGCAGTTACTCGAGGACAGGACAATATGGCTACACCTTC.